This T cell receptor (beta chain) comes out of a study of T cell changes during pregnancy in multiple sclerosis. TCRdb's copy holds only in-frame clones and misses some; the assay was immunoSEQ multiplex PCR. Counted here are about 51,000 clones, approximately 92% occurring once; the ten biggest clones make up around 0.68%. The V gene's germline CDR1 is MNHEY and CDR2 SVGAGI. V shed 2 bases and J 7 bases; nucleotides not matched to a gene: 5. CDR3 length: 15 residues. The sample in question was CD4+ T cells from peripheral blood mononuclear cells, obtained in the third trimester of pregnancy. This clonotype was sampled from a female donor with multiple sclerosis, enrolled in a pregnancy study. This chain joins TRBV6-5 and TRBJ2-1, with 10 bases lining up with TRBD1. The CDR3 DNA is TGTGCCAGCAGTTACACCAGGACAGGGGGGAATGAGCAGTTCTTC. It is translated as CASSYTRTGGNEQFF.